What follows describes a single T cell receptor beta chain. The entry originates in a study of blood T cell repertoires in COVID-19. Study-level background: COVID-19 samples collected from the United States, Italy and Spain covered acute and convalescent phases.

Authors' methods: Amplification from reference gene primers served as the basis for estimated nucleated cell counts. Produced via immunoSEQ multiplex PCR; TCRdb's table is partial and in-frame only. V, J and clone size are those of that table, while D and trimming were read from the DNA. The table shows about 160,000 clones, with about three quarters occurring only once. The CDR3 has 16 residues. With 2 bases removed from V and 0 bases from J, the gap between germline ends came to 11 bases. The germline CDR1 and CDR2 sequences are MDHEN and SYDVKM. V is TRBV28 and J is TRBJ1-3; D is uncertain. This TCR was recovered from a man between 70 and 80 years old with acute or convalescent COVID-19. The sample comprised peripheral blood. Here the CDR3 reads CASSLPGIYSGNTIYF. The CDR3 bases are TGTGCCAGCAGTTTACCCGGGATATACTCTGGAAACACCATATATTTT.